This entry features one TCR beta chain sequence. The target antigen is unknown. The PCR made use of 60 Vbeta and 13 Jbeta primers. Libraries were prepared by immunoSEQ multiplex PCR; TCRdb keeps only in-frame clonotypes and omits some of them. The table lists roughly 110,000 clones, 71% of them singletons. The data were obtained in a study of cytomegalovirus exposure and HLA in healthy donors. This CDR3 has 13 residues. Trimming stripped 9 bases from V and 4 bases from J, with 15 bases between. Germline lookup yields CDR1 LNHDA and CDR2 SQIVND (reference sequence). Study results and limitations: About 87% or about 30% of the time was how often most TCR beta V segments were productive, according to an earlier analysis. Reported performance of the classifier showed diagnosis of cytomegalovirus status with high specificity and sensitivity. Most subjects' HLA-A and HLA-B alleles were reportedly predicted from TCR beta sequences.

The chain is built from TRBV19 and TRBJ1-2; D perhaps matches TRBD1 (6 bases). The source material was PBMCs. This TCR was sampled from a female donor in good health and CMV-seronegative. The CDR3 coding sequence is TGTGCCAGCACAAGGGGGGGCCCCTATGGCTACACCTTC. Protein product: CASTRGGPYGYTF.